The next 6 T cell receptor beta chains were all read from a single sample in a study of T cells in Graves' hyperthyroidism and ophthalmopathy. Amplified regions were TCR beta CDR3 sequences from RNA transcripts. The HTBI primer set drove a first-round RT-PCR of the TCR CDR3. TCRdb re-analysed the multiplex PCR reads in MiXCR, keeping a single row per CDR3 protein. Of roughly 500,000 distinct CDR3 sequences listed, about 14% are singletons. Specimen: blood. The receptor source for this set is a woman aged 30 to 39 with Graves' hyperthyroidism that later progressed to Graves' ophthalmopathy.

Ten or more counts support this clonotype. CDR3 sequence (DNA): TGTGCCAGCAATAGGGGTCCGCAAGAGACCCAGTACTTC. Translating gives CASNRGPQETQYF. V and J are TRBV12-3 or TRBV12-4 and TRBJ2-5, with D possibly TRBD1 on 5 matching bases. The CDR3 consists of 13 residues. Between the trimmed V and J ends, which lost 7 bases and 2 bases, there was a span of 11 bases.

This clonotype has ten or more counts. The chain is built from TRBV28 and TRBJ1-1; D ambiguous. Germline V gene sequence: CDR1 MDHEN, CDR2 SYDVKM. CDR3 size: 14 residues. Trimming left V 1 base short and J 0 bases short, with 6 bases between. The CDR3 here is CASSLLTVNTEAFF. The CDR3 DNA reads TGTGCCAGCAGTTTATTGACGGTGAACACTGAAGCTTTCTTT. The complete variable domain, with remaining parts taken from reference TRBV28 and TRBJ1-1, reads DVKVTQSSRYLVKRTGEKVFLECVQDMDHENMFWYRQDPGLGLRLIYFSYDVKMKEKGDIPEGYSVSREKKERFSLILESASTNQTSMYLCASSLLTVNTEAFFGQGTRLTVV.

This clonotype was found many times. CDR3 protein: CASGYPPGQGFEQYF. The CDR3, as DNA: TGTGCCAGCGGTTACCCACCGGGACAGGGGTTCGAGCAGTACTTC. This chain joins TRBV7-6 and TRBJ2-7, with 10 bases aligning to TRBD1. The CDR3 totals 15 residues. CDR1 and CDR2 from the germline V gene are SGHVS and FNYEAQ. J was trimmed by 6 bases and V by 8 bases; bases with no gene match: 13.

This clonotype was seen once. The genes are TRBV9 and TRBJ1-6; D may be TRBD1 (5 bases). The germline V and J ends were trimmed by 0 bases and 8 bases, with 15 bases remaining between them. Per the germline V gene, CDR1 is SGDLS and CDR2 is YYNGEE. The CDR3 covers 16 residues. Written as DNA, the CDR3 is TGTGCCAGCAGCGTAGATGGGAGGGGACGGGATTCACCCCTCCACTTT. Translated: CASSVDGRGRDSPLHF.

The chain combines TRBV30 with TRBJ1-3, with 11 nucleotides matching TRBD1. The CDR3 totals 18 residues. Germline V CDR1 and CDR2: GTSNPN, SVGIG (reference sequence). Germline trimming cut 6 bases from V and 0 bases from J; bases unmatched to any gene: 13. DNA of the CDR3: TGTGCCTGCCTAACCGGGACAGGGGGGACCGACTCTGGAAACACCATATATTTT. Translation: CACLTGTGGTDSGNTIYF.

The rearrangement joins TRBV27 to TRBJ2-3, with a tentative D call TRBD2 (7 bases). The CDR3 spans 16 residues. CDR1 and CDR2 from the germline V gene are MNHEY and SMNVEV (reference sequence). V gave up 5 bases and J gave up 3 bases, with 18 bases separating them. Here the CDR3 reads CASSTTQGAGTDTQYF. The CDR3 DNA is TGTGCCAGCAGTACCACACAGGGAGCGGGAACAGATACGCAGTATTTT.